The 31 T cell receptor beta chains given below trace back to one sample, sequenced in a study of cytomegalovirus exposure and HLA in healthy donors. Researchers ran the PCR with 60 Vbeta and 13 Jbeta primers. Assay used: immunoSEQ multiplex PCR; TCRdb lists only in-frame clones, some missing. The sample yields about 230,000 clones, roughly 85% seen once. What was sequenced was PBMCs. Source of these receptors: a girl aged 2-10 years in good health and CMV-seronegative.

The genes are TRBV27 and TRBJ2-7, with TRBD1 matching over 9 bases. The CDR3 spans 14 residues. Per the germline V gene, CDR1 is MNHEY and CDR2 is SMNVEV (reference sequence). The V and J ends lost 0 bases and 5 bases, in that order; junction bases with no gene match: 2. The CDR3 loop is CASSLSDRGDEQYF. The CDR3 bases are TGTGCCAGCAGTTTATCGGACAGGGGAGACGAGCAGTACTTC.

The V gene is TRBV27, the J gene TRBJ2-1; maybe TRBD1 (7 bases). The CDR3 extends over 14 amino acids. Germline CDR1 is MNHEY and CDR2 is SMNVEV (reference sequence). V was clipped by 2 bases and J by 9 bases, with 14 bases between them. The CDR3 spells CASSLGTSGGEQFF. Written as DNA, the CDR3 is TGTGCCAGCAGTTTAGGGACTTCAGGGGGTGAGCAGTTCTTC.

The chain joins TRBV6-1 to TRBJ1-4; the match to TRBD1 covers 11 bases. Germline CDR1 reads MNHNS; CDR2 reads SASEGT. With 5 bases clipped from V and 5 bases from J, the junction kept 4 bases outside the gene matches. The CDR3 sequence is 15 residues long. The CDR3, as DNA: TGTGCCAGCAGTCCCTGGACAGGGGGCAATGAAAAACTGTTTTTT. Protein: CASSPWTGGNEKLFF.

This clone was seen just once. The CDR3 sequence is CASSNRGGLVNTEAFF. Here the CDR3 DNA reads TGTGCCAGCAGCAACCGAGGGGGTTTGGTGAACACTGAAGCTTTCTTT. The chain employs TRBV11-3 and TRBJ1-1, with a possible D match to TRBD1 (6 bases). This CDR3 spans 16 amino acids. Germline V gene data show CDR1 as SGHNT and CDR2 as YENEEA. V lost 5 bases, J lost 0 bases, and 16 bases lay in between.

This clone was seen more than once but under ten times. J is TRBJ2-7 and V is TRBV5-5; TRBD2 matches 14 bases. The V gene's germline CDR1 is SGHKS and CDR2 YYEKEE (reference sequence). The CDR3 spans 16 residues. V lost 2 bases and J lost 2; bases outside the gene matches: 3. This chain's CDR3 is CASSFTTSGRAYEQYF. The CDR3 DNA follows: TGTGCCAGCAGCTTTACGACTAGCGGGAGGGCCTACGAGCAGTACTTC.

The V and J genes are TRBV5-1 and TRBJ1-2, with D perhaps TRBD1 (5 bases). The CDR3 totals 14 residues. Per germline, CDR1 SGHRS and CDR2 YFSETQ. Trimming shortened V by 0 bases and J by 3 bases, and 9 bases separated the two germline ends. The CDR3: CASSLDRGYYGYTF. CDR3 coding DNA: TGCGCCAGCAGCTTGGATCGGGGGTACTATGGCTACACCTTC.

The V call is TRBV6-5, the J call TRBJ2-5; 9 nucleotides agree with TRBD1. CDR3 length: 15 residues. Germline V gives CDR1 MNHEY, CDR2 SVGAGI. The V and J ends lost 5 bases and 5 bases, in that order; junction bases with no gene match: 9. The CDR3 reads CASSPQTGGWETQYF. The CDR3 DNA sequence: TGTGCCAGCAGTCCTCAAACAGGGGGCTGGGAGACCCAGTACTTC.

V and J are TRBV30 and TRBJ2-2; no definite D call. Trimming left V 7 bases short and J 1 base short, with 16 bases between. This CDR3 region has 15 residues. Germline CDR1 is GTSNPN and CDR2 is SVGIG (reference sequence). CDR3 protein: CASFPPGRNTGELFF. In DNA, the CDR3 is TGTGCCTCCTTCCCCCCGGGTAGGAACACCGGGGAGCTGTTTTTT.

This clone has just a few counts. CDR3 protein: CASSYGTGNNQPQHF. CDR3 coding DNA: TGTGCCAGCAGTTACGGGACAGGGAACAATCAGCCCCAGCATTTT. The V call is TRBV6-6, the J call TRBJ1-5, with 9 bases identical to TRBD1. CDR3 length: 15 amino acids. Per germline, CDR1 MNHNY and CDR2 SVGAGI (reference sequence). Trimming removed 2 bases from V and 3 bases from J; junction bases left unmatched: 2.

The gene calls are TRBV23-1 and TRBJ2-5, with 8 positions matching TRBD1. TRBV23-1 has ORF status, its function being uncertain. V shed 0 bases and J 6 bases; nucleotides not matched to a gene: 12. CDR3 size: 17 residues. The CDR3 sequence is CASSQSVGQGDQQTQYF. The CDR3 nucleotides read TGCGCCAGCAGTCAATCGGTTGGACAGGGAGATCAACAGACCCAGTACTTC.

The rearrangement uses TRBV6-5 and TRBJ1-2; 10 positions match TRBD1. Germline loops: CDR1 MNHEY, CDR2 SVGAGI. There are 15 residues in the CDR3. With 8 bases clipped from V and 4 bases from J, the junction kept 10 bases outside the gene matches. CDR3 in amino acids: CASSREGQGVYGYTF. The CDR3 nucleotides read TGTGCCAGCTCTCGGGAAGGACAGGGGGTCTATGGCTACACCTTC.

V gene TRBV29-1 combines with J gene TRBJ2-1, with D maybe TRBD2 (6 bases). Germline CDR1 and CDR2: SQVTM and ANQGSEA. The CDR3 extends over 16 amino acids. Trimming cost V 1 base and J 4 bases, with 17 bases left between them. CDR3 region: CSVEGAPGLVYNEQFF. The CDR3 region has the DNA TGCAGCGTTGAAGGGGCCCCGGGACTCGTATACAATGAGCAGTTCTTC.

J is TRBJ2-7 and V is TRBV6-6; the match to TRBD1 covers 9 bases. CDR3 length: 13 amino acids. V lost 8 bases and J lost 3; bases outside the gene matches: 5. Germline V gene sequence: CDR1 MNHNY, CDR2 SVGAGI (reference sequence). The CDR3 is CASGDRGYYEQYF. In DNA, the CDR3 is TGTGCCAGCGGCGACAGGGGGTACTACGAGCAGTACTTC.

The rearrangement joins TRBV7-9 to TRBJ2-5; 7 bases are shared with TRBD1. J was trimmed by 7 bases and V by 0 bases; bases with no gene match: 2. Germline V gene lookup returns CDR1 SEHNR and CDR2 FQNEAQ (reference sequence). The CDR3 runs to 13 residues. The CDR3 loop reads CASSLAQGTTQYF. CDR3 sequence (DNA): TGTGCCAGCAGCTTAGCACAGGGGACGACCCAGTACTTC.

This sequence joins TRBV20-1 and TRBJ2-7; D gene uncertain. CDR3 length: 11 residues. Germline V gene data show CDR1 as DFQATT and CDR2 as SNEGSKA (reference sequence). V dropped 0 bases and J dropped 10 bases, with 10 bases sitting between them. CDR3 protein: CSARESGPQYF. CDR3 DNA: TGCAGTGCTAGAGAGTCAGGCCCACAGTACTTC.

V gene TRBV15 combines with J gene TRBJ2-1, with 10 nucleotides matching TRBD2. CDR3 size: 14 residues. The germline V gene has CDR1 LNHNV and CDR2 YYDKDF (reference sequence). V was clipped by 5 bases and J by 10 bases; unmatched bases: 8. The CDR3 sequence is CATSGNRLAGEQFF. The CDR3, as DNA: TGTGCCACCAGCGGCAACCGACTAGCGGGCGAGCAGTTCTTC.

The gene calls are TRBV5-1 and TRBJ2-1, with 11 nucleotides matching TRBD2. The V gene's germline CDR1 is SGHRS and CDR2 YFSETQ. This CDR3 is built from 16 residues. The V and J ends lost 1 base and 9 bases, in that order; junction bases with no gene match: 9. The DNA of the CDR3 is TGCGCCAGCAGCTTGAACAGACTAGCGGGGTCGGGTGAGCAGTTCTTC. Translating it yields CASSLNRLAGSGEQFF.

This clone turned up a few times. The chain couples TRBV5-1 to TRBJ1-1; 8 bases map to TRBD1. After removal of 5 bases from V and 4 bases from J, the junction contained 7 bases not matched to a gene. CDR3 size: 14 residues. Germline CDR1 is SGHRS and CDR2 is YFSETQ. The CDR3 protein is CASSWTGKGTEAFF. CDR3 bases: TGCGCCAGCAGTTGGACAGGGAAGGGCACTGAAGCTTTCTTT.

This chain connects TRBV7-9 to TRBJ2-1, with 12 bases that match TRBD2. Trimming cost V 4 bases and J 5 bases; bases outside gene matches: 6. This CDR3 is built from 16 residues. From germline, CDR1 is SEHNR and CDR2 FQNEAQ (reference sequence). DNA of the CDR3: TGTGCCAGCAGCTGGCCTAGCGGGGGGGCCGACAATGAGCAGTTCTTC. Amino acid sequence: CASSWPSGGADNEQFF.

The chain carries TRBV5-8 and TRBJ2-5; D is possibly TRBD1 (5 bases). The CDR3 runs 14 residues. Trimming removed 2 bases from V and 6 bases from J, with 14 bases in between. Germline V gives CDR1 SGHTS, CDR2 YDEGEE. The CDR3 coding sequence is TGTGCCAGCAGCTTAATCAGGGCGCGGCAGACCCAGTACTTC. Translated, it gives CASSLIRARQTQYF.

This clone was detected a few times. This CDR3 reads CASSIGGDRGRYEQYF. The CDR3 DNA sequence: TGTGCCAGCAGCATCGGAGGGGACAGGGGGCGCTACGAGCAGTACTTC. The chain employs TRBV21-1 and TRBJ2-7; TRBD1 is taken as the D call from the table, unchecked against the DNA. TRBV21-1 is shown as a pseudogene. The CDR3 spans 16 residues.

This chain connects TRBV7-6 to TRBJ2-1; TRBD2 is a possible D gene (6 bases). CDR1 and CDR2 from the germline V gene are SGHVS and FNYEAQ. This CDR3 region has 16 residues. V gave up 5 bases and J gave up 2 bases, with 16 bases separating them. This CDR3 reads CASSVSGTQTYNEQFF. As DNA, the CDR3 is TGTGCCAGCAGCGTGTCCGGGACTCAGACCTACAATGAGCAGTTCTTC.

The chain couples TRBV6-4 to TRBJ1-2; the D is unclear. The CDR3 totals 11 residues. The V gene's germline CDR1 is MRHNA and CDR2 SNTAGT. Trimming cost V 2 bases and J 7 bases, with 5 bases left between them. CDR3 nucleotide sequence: TGTGCCAGCAGTGACCTATCTGGCTACACCTTC. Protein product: CASSDLSGYTF.

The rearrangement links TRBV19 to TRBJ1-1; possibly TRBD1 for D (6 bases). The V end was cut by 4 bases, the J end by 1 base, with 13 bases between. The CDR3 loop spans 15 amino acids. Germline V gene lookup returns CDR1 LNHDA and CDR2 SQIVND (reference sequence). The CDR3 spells CASSRARTANTEAFF. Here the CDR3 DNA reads TGTGCCAGTAGTAGGGCCAGGACAGCGAACACTGAAGCTTTCTTT.

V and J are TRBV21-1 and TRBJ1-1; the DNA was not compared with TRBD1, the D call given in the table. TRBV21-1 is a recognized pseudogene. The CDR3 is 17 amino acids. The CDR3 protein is CASSKFRVCGTGNEAFF. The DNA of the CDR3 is TGTGCCAGCAGCAAATTTCGAGTTTGCGGGACAGGGAACGAAGCTTTCTTT.

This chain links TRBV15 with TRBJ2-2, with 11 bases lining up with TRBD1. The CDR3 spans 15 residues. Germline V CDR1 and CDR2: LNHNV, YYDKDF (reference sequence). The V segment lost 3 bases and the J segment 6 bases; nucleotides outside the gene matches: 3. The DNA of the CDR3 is TGTGCCACCAGCAGGGACAGGGGGCGCCCCGGGGAGCTGTTTTTT. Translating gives CATSRDRGRPGELFF.

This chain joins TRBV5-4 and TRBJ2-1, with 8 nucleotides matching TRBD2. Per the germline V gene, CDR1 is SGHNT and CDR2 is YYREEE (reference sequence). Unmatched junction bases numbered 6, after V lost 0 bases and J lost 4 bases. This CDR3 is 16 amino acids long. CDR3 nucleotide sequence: TGTGCCAGCAGCTTGGGAGGCGGGGGGTCTTACAATGAGCAGTTCTTC. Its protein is CASSLGGGGSYNEQFF.

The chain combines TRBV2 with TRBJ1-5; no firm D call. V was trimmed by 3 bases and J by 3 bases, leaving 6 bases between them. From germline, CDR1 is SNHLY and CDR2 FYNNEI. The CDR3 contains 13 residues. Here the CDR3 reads CASSDRSNQPQHF. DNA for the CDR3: TGTGCCAGCAGTGATCGGTCCAATCAGCCCCAGCATTTT.

The CDR3 region is CASSAGHELSNSPLHF. The CDR3 DNA sequence: TGTGCCAGCAGCGCCGGACACGAATTGAGTAATTCACCCCTCCACTTT. The rearrangement uses TRBV9 and TRBJ1-6; TRBD1 might be the D (5 bases). Germline V gene lookup returns CDR1 SGDLS and CDR2 YYNGEE. The length of the CDR3 is 16 residues. Trimming took off 3 bases at V and 6 bases at J, with 16 bases between the two ends.

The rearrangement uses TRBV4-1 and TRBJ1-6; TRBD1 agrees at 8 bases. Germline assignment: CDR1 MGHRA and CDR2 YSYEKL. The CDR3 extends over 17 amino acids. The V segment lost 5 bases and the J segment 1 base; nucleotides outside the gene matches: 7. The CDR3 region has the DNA TGCGCCAGCAGCTCTCTTGACAGGGGATCCTATAATTCACCCCTCCACTTT. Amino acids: CASSSLDRGSYNSPLHF.

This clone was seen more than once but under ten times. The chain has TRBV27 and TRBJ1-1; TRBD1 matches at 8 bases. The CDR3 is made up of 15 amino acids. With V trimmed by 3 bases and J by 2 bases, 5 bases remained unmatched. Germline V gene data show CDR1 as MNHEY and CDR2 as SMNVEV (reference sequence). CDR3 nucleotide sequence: TGTGCCAGCAGTTTTCAGGGGACAGGCAACACTGAAGCTTTCTTT. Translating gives CASSFQGTGNTEAFF.